This TCR beta chain originates from a study of T cell clonotyping in hematopoietic cell transplantation (dated by TCRdb to the early 2020s). For the wider study: In the study, some 140 blood samples were gathered from roughly 35 consecutive transplant recipients and their related donors. Patient recruitment ran from 2015 to early 2017, and follow-up continued until late 2020 or death. Here is what the overall study found, with its caveats: Recipient repertoires showed only a small fraction of overlap with donor repertoires, and over 95% appeared de novo at the given depth. Sample size was limited, and cells were not sorted, so CD4 and CD8 repertoire contributions could not be separated. After transplant, TCR diversity in recipients dropped, and pathologically expanded clonotypes increased progressively from day 30 to day 180. Broader posttransplant TCR repertoire diversity was predicted by donor and pretransplant recipient Inverse Simpson Index values.

Sample time point, as interpreted from the label and publication: 100 days after allo-HCT. Blood samples were obtained from recipients approximately 28 days before transplant and at days 30, 100 and 180 after transplant. Using Nuclei Lysis Solution, genomic DNA was extracted from unfractionated peripheral blood mononuclear cells that were either fresh or cryopreserved. A note on this clone: What this receptor recognizes is not known. No much larger clonotype is one base removed from it; base qualities were not supplied.

The immunoSEQ assay, a bias-controlled multiplex PCR using V- and J-specific primers, was used to amplify TCR beta CDR3 regions from genomic DNA. In a second PCR step, a proprietary barcode and Illumina adapter sequences were attached to the CDR3 amplicons. An Illumina MiSeq instrument was used for sequencing of the CDR3 libraries. The original pipeline was this. Export and quality control were done with immunoSEQ Analyzer 3.0, while downstream analyses used R Bioconductor and Immunarch. Repertoire metrics were calculated using only productive rearrangements within the normalized downsampled data set. In the normalized cohort, a clonotype counted as pathologically expanded if the clonotype was larger than 5 templates. Repertoire diversity was measured with the Inverse Simpson Index. To capture all clonotypes, CMV-specificity analyses were performed on the non-normalized data set. The table was pulled from immuneACCESS by TCRdb, which kept in-frame rearrangements only. Such tables lose some clones; where checked, under half of the loss comes from unresolved V genes, and the rest has no known cause. The V and J calls and clone size are taken from that table; D and trimming were inferred from the DNA. A total of roughly 5,000 clones appear in this sample, roughly 91% of them only once. Just under 45% of the sample belongs to the ten largest clones.

A distance of 11 bases separates the germline ends of V and J, which lose 2 bases and 1 base respectively. Spanning cysteine to phenylalanine, the CDR3 consists of 15 amino acids. Only CDR3 DNA remains: 45 bases, in frame from the first base. CDR1 and CDR2, per the germline V gene, are MDHEN and SYDVKM. The sample in question was peripheral blood mononuclear cells, obtained 100 days after allogeneic stem cell transplant. The sequence derives from a female patient aged 45-60 years who had an allogeneic stem cell transplant from a related donor, so the T cells may come from the graft donor. Some clones in this sample may be carry-over from other donors' samples. The rearranged segments are TRBV28 and TRBJ1-1, with the D gene uncertain. The CDR3 sequence is CASSLLGFTNTEAFF. The DNA is TGTGCCAGCAGTTTACTAGGTTTTACGAACACTGAAGCTTTCTTT.